The 30 T cell receptor beta chains reported below all come from one sample, sequenced in a study of shared clonotypes between healthy human individuals. Profiled with immunoSEQ multiplex PCR; TCRdb holds only in-frame clones, not every one. The sample has roughly 2.2 million clones; over 90% are singletons. Sequencing was performed on naive CD4+ T cells from PBMCs. Regarding subset: CD45RA+ positively selected. Receptors originate from a man younger than 35 in good health. Some clones in this sample may be carry-over from other donors' samples.

The chain is built from TRBV18 and TRBJ1-1, with 8 bases aligning to TRBD1. V lost 4 bases and J lost 2; bases outside the gene matches: 3. The CDR3 covers 14 residues. CDR1 KGHSH and CDR2 LQKENI come from the germline V gene. The DNA for the CDR3 is TGTGCCAGCTCACTCGGGACAGGAAACACTGAAGCTTTCTTT. This sequence encodes CASSLGTGNTEAFF.

Comment on this clone: The sample carries other DNA sequences with the same CDR3. This chain joins TRBV5-1 and TRBJ2-7; maybe TRBD2 (5 bases). This CDR3 comprises 13 residues. In germline, CDR1 is SGHRS, CDR2 YFSETQ. V was cut by 7 bases and J by 0 bases, with 11 bases left in between. The CDR3 protein is CASRRRDSYEQYF. The DNA of the CDR3 is TGCGCCAGCCGGAGACGGGACTCCTACGAGCAGTACTTC.

The gene calls are TRBV27 and TRBJ2-7; TRBD1 agrees at 11 bases. This CDR3 contains 15 residues. Germline trimming cut 5 bases from V and 3 bases from J; bases unmatched to any gene: 6. Germline loops: CDR1 MNHEY, CDR2 SMNVEV (reference sequence). The CDR3 bases are TGTGCCAGCAGTATTGCCGGGACAGGGGGCTACGAGCAGTACTTC. This gives the protein CASSIAGTGGYEQYF.

This clone was counted only a few times. The chain recombines TRBV29-1 with TRBJ2-5; D is undetermined. The CDR3 covers 12 residues. Germline CDR1 is SQVTM and CDR2 is ANQGSEA. Trimming shortened V by 3 bases and J by 7 bases, and 12 bases separated the two germline ends. Written as DNA, the CDR3 is TGCAGCGTTGAGTCGGGCTCAATGACCCAGTACTTC. Protein: CSVESGSMTQYF.

As regards this clone: The same CDR3 is also encoded by other DNA sequences in this sample. The CDR3 sequence is CASSPDRGAYNEQFF. CDR3 bases: TGTGCCAGCAGCCCGGACAGGGGGGCCTACAATGAGCAGTTCTTC. This chain uses TRBV7-3 with TRBJ2-1; TRBD1 matches 10 bases. This CDR3 is built from 15 residues. CDR1 is SGHTA, CDR2 FQGTGA, per germline. V trimming: 5 bases; J trimming: 2 bases; junction bases outside the gene matches: 3.

This clone appeared once. V is TRBV5-1 and J is TRBJ2-5; D remains unclear. Trimming removed 4 bases at V and 2 bases at J, with 12 bases between. The length of the CDR3 is 14 residues. CDR1 and CDR2 (germline): SGHRS, YFSETQ. CDR3 protein: CASSHGDSQETQYF. In DNA, the CDR3 is TGCGCCAGCAGCCACGGAGATAGTCAAGAGACCCAGTACTTC. Full variable domain (rest looked up from reference TRBV5-1 and TRBJ2-5): KAGVTQTPRYLIKTRGQQVTLSCSPISGHRSVSWYQQTPGQGLQFLFEYFSETQRNKGNFPGRFSGRQFSNSRSEMNVSTLELGDSALYLCASSHGDSQETQYFGPGTRLLVL.

The chain combines TRBV27 with TRBJ1-2; 7 bases are shared with TRBD1. Per germline, CDR1 MNHEY and CDR2 SMNVEV (reference sequence). Trimming at V came to 5 bases and at J to 0 bases, leaving 9 bases not matched to a gene. The CDR3 totals 16 residues. The CDR3 nucleotides are TGTGCCAGCAGTGCACAGGGGCGGTCTTCTAACTATGGCTACACCTTC. Encoded protein: CASSAQGRSSNYGYTF.

Only a few counts were recorded for this clone. The chain uses TRBV19 and TRBJ1-5; D possibly corresponds to TRBD1 (6 bases). V lost 5 bases and J lost 3, with 14 bases in between. Germline CDR1 LNHDA, CDR2 SQIVND (reference sequence). The CDR3 loop spans 15 amino acids. The chain's CDR3 is CASSSGELNNQPQHF. The CDR3 region has the DNA TGTGCCAGTAGTTCAGGGGAATTGAACAATCAGCCCCAGCATTTT.

The chain links TRBV7-3 to TRBJ2-5, with D possibly matching TRBD1 (6 bases). Germline-derived CDR1 and CDR2 are SGHTA and FQGTGA. V was clipped by 5 bases and J by 5 bases, with 12 bases between them. The CDR3 consists of 13 residues. CDR3 residues: CASSLQGLETQYF. The CDR3 DNA sequence: TGTGCCAGCAGCCTCCAGGGGCTGGAGACCCAGTACTTC. The whole variable domain, remainder taken from reference TRBV7-3 and TRBJ2-5, is GAGVSQTPSNKVTEKGKYVELRCDPISGHTALYWYRQSLGQGPEFLIYFQGTGAADDSGLPNDRFFAVRPEGSVSTLKIQRTERGDSAVYLCASSLQGLETQYFGPGTRLLVL.

This chain connects TRBV9 to TRBJ2-5; tentative D call: TRBD1 (5 bases). There are 12 residues in the CDR3. Trimming took off 7 bases at V and 2 bases at J, with 9 bases between the two ends. Germline CDR1 is SGDLS and CDR2 is YYNGEE. The DNA for the CDR3 is TGTGCCAGCTCAAGGGGTCAAGAGACCCAGTACTTC. Its translation: CASSRGQETQYF.

CDR3 sequence: CASSPPGRVLTEAFF. The CDR3 region has the DNA TGTGCCAGCTCACCACCGGGCAGGGTTTTGACTGAAGCTTTCTTT. The rearrangement uses TRBV18 and TRBJ1-1, with D possibly being TRBD1 (5 bases). Germline loops: CDR1 KGHSH, CDR2 LQKENI. The germline V and J ends were trimmed by 0 bases and 5 bases, with 13 bases remaining between them. This CDR3 region has 15 residues.

J is TRBJ2-3 and V is TRBV9; TRBD2 agrees at 12 bases. The CDR3 runs 18 residues. With V trimmed by 5 bases and J by 4 bases, 14 bases remained unmatched. The germline gives CDR1 SGDLS, CDR2 YYNGEE. Here the CDR3 reads CASSGLAGSRSASDTQYF. The CDR3 coding sequence is TGTGCCAGCAGTGGACTAGCGGGGTCAAGGAGCGCCTCAGATACGCAGTATTTT.

Written as DNA, the CDR3 is TGTGCCAGCAGTTTCTTGGGACAGGGGGCAGGAAACACCATATATTTT. Its protein is CASSFLGQGAGNTIYF. The V and J genes are TRBV28 and TRBJ1-3; 12 nucleotides match TRBD1. The CDR3 consists of 16 residues. Per germline, CDR1 MDHEN and CDR2 SYDVKM. The trim removed 3 bases at V and 4 bases at J, leaving 4 bases unmatched. Full variable domain (rest looked up from reference TRBV28 and TRBJ1-3): DVKVTQSSRYLVKRTGEKVFLECVQDMDHENMFWYRQDPGLGLRLIYFSYDVKMKEKGDIPEGYSVSREKKERFSLILESASTNQTSMYLCASSFLGQGAGNTIYFGEGSWLTVV.

The chain carries TRBV9 and TRBJ1-1; 10 nucleotides agree with TRBD1. V trimming: 4 bases; J trimming: 1 base; junction bases outside the gene matches: 10. There are 17 residues in the CDR3. The germline gives CDR1 SGDLS, CDR2 YYNGEE. CDR3 sequence: CASSPGTGVTSNTEAFF. CDR3 DNA: TGTGCCAGCAGCCCCGGGACAGGGGTCACTTCGAACACTGAAGCTTTCTTT. Combining the CDR3 with reference TRBV9 and TRBJ1-1 gives the whole variable domain DSGVTQTPKHLITATGQRVTLRCSPRSGDLSVYWYQQSLDQGLQFLIQYYNGEERAKGNILERFSAQQFPDLHSELNLSSLELGDSALYFCASSPGTGVTSNTEAFFGQGTRLTVV.

The V gene is TRBV29-1, the J gene TRBJ2-7; TRBD1 agrees at 12 bases. The V gene's germline CDR1 is SQVTM and CDR2 ANQGSEA. This CDR3 has 15 residues. V trimming: 4 bases; J trimming: 5 bases; junction bases outside the gene matches: 9. The CDR3 coding sequence is TGCAGCGTTGCGAGGAGGGGACAGGGGGCCCACGAGCAGTACTTC. It is translated as CSVARRGQGAHEQYF.

The chain uses TRBV11-2 and TRBJ2-2; a weak D match, TRBD2 (5 bases). The V end was cut by 5 bases, the J end by 7 bases, with 14 bases between. The CDR3 contains 14 residues. Germline assignment: CDR1 SGHAT and CDR2 FQNNGV. The CDR3 DNA sequence: TGTGCCAGCAGCCCGGACTTGTTCAGCGGGGAGCTGTTTTTT. This codes for CASSPDLFSGELFF.

The chain combines TRBV5-1 with TRBJ2-1, with 11 nucleotides matching TRBD2. With 4 bases clipped from V and 4 bases from J, the junction kept 4 bases outside the gene matches. Per the germline V gene, CDR1 is SGHRS and CDR2 is YFSETQ. The CDR3 runs 15 residues. The CDR3 sequence is CASSKLAGEYNEQFF. The CDR3 DNA follows: TGCGCCAGCAGCAAACTAGCGGGAGAGTACAATGAGCAGTTCTTC.

The CDR3 loop is CASSLAGTGVSYTF. DNA of the CDR3: TGTGCCAGCAGCTTAGCCGGGACAGGGGTCAGCTACACCTTC. The chain links TRBV7-6 to TRBJ1-2, with 10 positions matching TRBD1. The CDR3 is 14 amino acids. Germline CDR1 SGHVS, CDR2 FNYEAQ. The ends lost 0 bases at V and 9 bases at J; junction bases unmatched: 4.

CDR3 nucleotide sequence: TGTGCCAGCAGTGAAGCCGGACTAGCCTACAATGAGCAGTTCTTC. Translating gives CASSEAGLAYNEQFF. The chain links TRBV2 to TRBJ2-1; 7 bases fit TRBD2. Looked up from germline, CDR1 is SNHLY and CDR2 is FYNNEI. The junction had 1 base not matched to a gene; V was cut back by 0 bases and J by 2 bases. The CDR3 length is 15 residues.

The chain uses TRBV19 and TRBJ1-3; D is possibly TRBD1 (6 bases). V was cut by 0 bases and J by 7 bases, with 19 bases left in between. Germline CDR1 reads LNHDA; CDR2 reads SQIVND (reference sequence). This CDR3 region has 17 residues. The CDR3 protein is CASSIDLGQPSANTIYF. CDR3 DNA: TGTGCCAGTAGTATAGACCTTGGACAGCCCTCTGCGAACACCATATATTTT.

The chain combines TRBV5-1 with TRBJ1-4, with a possible D match to TRBD1 (5 bases). Germline V lookup: CDR1 SGHRS, CDR2 YFSETQ. V lost 4 bases, J lost 4 bases, and 14 bases lay in between. The CDR3 spans 15 residues. CDR3 coding DNA: TGCGCCAGCAGCCGCGAACGGGGGAATAATGAAAAACTGTTTTTT. Translating gives CASSRERGNNEKLFF.

A single count supports this clone. The gene calls are TRBV5-1 and TRBJ2-2, with D possibly being TRBD1 (6 bases). Trimming pared 1 base from V and 4 bases from J, leaving 11 bases between. The CDR3 length is 15 residues. The germline CDR1 and CDR2 sequences are SGHRS and YFSETQ. The CDR3, as DNA: TGCGCCAGCAGCTTGACGGGACACATCACCGGGGAGCTGTTTTTT. This codes for CASSLTGHITGELFF.

The rearrangement uses TRBV19 and TRBJ1-5; D ambiguous. V was shortened by 3 bases and J by 6 bases, with 9 bases between the two germline ends. Per the germline V gene, CDR1 is LNHDA and CDR2 is SQIVND (reference sequence). The CDR3 covers 13 residues. Here the CDR3 DNA reads TGTGCCAGTAGTATTCAGAGTCCTCAGCCCCAGCATTTT. Protein product: CASSIQSPQPQHF.

The chain has TRBV9 and TRBJ2-1; 7 bases are shared with TRBD2. With V trimmed by 3 bases and J by 4 bases, 7 bases remained unmatched. Germline CDR1 and CDR2: SGDLS and YYNGEE. This CDR3 spans 15 amino acids. The CDR3 region has the DNA TGTGCCAGCAGCGCGACTAGCAGTTATTACAATGAGCAGTTCTTC. It codes for CASSATSSYYNEQFF.

This chain links TRBV7-3 with TRBJ2-1; perhaps TRBD2 as D (6 bases). The germline CDR1 and CDR2 sequences are SGHTA and FQGTGA. V was trimmed by 3 bases and J by 5 bases, leaving 8 bases between them. The CDR3 is 13 amino acids. The CDR3 coding sequence is TGTGCCAGCAGCTTTCCGGGAGACAATGAGCAGTTCTTC. It encodes CASSFPGDNEQFF.

This chain links TRBV15 with TRBJ2-7; D may correspond to TRBD1 or TRBD2 (5 bases each). The CDR3 runs to 16 residues. Trimming pared 0 bases from V and 6 bases from J, leaving 18 bases between. Germline V gives CDR1 LNHNV, CDR2 YYDKDF (reference sequence). The CDR3 protein is CATSRDPIGTGVEQYF. In nucleotides, the CDR3 is TGTGCCACCAGCAGAGATCCGATCGGGACGGGCGTCGAGCAGTACTTC.

The rearrangement joins TRBV7-9 to TRBJ2-1; 9 nucleotides match TRBD2. This CDR3 spans 16 amino acids. Germline V gene lookup returns CDR1 SEHNR and CDR2 FQNEAQ (reference sequence). J gave up 9 bases and V 1 base, and 10 bases lay outside the gene matches. The CDR3 here is CASSLVPSGKVGEQFF. CDR3 in DNA: TGTGCCAGCAGCTTAGTTCCTAGCGGGAAAGTCGGTGAGCAGTTCTTC.

This rearrangement joins TRBV5-1 to TRBJ2-7, with TRBD2 identical over 9 bases. Losses at the gene ends were 0 bases for V and 7 bases for J; bases not matched to a gene: 8. This CDR3 has 15 residues. Germline CDR1 is SGHRS and CDR2 is YFSETQ. The CDR3 nucleotides read TGCGCCAGCAGCTTGGGCTTGGCGGGAGGGCTTGAGCAGTACTTC. This sequence encodes CASSLGLAGGLEQYF.

The chain carries TRBV7-3 and TRBJ2-7; tentatively, D is TRBD1 (6 bases). CDR3 size: 15 residues. Trimming pared 4 bases from V and 0 bases from J, leaving 13 bases between. Germline lookup yields CDR1 SGHTA and CDR2 FQGTGA. The CDR3 reads CASSSSGTLSYEQYF. As DNA, the CDR3 is TGTGCCAGCAGCTCTTCCGGGACACTCTCCTACGAGCAGTACTTC.

The chain is built from TRBV18 and TRBJ1-4; D not certain. The germline gives CDR1 KGHSH, CDR2 LQKENI. There are 15 residues in the CDR3. The V gene lost 3 bases and the J gene lost 5 bases, with 13 bases spanning the gap. The DNA for the CDR3 is TGTGCCAGCTCACCTTCGAGGGCGGAAAATGAAAAACTGTTTTTT. This gives the protein CASSPSRAENEKLFF.